This section outlines one T cell receptor beta chain sequence together with its context. Its antigen is not identified. This record comes from a study of T cell responses to AZD1222 COVID-19 vaccine. Study-wide background: Pooled in the analysis were second doses at about 4 or about 12 weeks. Study outcomes and limitations: Among vaccine-associated CD4 TCRs, coverage spanned spike, with dominance at 160-218 and 743-854.

Here immunoSEQ multiplex PCR was the method, and the copy in TCRdb shows in-frame clones only, minus some. The table records around 140,000 clones, more than 85% of them present only once. CDR3 length: 12 amino acids. CDR1 is SQVTM, CDR2 ANQGSEA, per germline. The V end was cut by 3 bases, the J end by 8 bases, with 13 bases between. The gene calls are TRBV29-1 and TRBJ1-1; TRBD1 might be the D (6 bases). The sample consisted of peripheral blood, taken on day 0 of AZD1222 vaccination. The sequence derives from an adult in good health. Here the CDR3 DNA reads TGCAGCGTTGATGACGGGGGGACAGAAGCTTTCTTT. Protein product: CSVDDGGTEAFF.